These T cell receptor beta chains were read from a single sample in a study of blood T cell repertoires in COVID-19. Clones were read by immunoSEQ multiplex PCR, and TCRdb kept only the in-frame ones, dropping some. The sample carries 30,000 to 40,000 clones, around 81% recorded once. The sequenced sample consisted of peripheral blood. The receptors originated from a man aged 50 or older with active COVID-19. Both conserved end residues are part of each CDR3. A D gene is named only where the DNA matches it firmly. Not all rows give a size; the values are once, few, many and, for expanded clones, a class.

v_gene,j_gene,d_gene,abundance,CDR3aa,CDR3nt
TRBV24-1,TRBJ1-1,TRBD1,few,CATSDGDRKAFF,TGTGCCACCAGTGATGGGGACAGGAAAGCTTTCTTT
TRBV5-5,TRBJ2-7,TRBD1,-,CASSLDGDSLNFYEQYF,TGTGCCAGCAGCTTGGATGGGGACAGCTTAAATTTCTACGAGCAGTACTTC
TRBV5-4,TRBJ2-7,TRBD1,-,CASSFGDRDYEQYF,TGTGCCAGCAGCTTCGGGGACAGGGACTACGAGCAGTACTTC
TRBV7-2,TRBJ2-5,TRBD1,-,CASSLVVRGFQETQYF,TGTGCCAGCAGCTTAGTTGTCAGGGGGTTCCAAGAGACCCAGTACTTC
TRBV27,TRBJ2-5,-,-,CASSPGDLRETQYF,TGTGCCAGCAGTCCCGGGGATCTTAGGGAGACCCAGTACTTC
TRBV7-2,TRBJ2-7,TRBD1,-,CASSGDRGPSYEQYF,TGTGCCAGCAGCGGGGACAGGGGGCCCTCCTACGAGCAGTACTTC
TRBV3-1/TRBV3-2,TRBJ1-4,-,-,CASSQAGTGLFEKLFF,TGTGCCAGCAGCCAAGCAGGAACAGGGTTATTTGAAAAACTGTTTTTT
TRBV14,TRBJ2-2,-,-,CASSPLGSTGELFF,TGTGCCAGCAGCCCCTTGGGGAGCACCGGGGAGCTGTTTTTT
TRBV7-6,TRBJ1-6,TRBD1,-,CASSRGQGNSPLHF,TGTGCCAGCAGCCGGGGACAGGGCAATTCACCCCTCCACTTT
TRBV2,TRBJ1-4,TRBD1,-,CASSASITGGTTNEKLFF,TGTGCCAGCAGTGCCTCTATTACAGGGGGAACAACTAATGAAAAACTGTTTTTT